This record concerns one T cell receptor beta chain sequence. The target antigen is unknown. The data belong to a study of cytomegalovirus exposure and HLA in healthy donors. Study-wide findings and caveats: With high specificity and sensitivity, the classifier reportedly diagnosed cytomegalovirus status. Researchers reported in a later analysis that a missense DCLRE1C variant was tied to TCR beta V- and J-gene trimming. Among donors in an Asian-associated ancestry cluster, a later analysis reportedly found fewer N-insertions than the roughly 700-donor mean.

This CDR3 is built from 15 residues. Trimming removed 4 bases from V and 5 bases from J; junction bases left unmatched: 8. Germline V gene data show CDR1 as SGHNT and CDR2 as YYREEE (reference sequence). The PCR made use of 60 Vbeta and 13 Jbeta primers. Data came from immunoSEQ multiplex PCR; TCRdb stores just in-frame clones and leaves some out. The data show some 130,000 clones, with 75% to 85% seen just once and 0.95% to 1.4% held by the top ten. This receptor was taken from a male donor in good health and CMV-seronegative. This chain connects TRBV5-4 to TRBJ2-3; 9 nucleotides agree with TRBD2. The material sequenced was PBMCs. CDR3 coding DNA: TGTGCCAGCAGCGGCGGGGGGGCCCGGGGAGATACGCAGTATTTT. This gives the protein CASSGGGARGDTQYF.